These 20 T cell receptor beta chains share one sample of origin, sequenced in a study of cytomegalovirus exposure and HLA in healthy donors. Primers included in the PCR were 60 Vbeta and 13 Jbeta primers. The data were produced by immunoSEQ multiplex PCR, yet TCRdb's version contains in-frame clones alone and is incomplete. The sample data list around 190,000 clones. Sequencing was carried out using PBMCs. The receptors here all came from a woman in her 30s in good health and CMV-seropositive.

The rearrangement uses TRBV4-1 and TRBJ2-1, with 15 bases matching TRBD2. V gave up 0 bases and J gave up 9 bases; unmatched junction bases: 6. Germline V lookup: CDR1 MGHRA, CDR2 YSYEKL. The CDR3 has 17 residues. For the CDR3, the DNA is TGCGCCAGCAGCCAAGATGGGACTAGCGGGGGGAGGTTTGAGCAGTTCTTC. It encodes CASSQDGTSGGRFEQFF.

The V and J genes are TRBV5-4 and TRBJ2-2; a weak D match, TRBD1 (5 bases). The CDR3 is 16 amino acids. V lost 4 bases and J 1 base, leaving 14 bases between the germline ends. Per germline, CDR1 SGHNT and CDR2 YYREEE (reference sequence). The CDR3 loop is CASSLVEQVNTGELFF. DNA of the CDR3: TGTGCCAGCAGCCTGGTGGAACAGGTGAACACCGGGGAGCTGTTTTTT.

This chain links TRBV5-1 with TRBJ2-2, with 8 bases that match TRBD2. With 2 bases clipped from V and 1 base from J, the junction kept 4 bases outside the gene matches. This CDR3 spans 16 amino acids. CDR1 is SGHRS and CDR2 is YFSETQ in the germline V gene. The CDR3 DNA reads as TGCGCCAGCAGCTTAAGAACTAGCGGGAACACCGGGGAGCTGTTTTTT. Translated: CASSLRTSGNTGELFF.

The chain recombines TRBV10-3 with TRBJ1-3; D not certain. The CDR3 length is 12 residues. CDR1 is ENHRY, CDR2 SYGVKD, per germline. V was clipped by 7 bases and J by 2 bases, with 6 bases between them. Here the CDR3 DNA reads TGTGCCATCAATGGAGCTGGAAACACCATATATTTT. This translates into CAINGAGNTIYF.

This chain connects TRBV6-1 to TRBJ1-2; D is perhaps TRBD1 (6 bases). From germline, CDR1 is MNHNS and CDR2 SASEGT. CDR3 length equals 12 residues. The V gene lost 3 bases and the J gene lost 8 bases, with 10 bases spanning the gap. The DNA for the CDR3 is TGTGCCAGCAGTGATACAGGGCGCGGCTACACCTTC. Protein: CASSDTGRGYTF.

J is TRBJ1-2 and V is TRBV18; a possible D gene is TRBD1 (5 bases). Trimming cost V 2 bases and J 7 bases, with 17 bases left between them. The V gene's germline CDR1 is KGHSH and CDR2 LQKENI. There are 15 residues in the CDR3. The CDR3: CASSPSRDWKSGYTF. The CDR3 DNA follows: TGTGCCAGCTCACCATCCAGGGATTGGAAAAGTGGCTACACCTTC.

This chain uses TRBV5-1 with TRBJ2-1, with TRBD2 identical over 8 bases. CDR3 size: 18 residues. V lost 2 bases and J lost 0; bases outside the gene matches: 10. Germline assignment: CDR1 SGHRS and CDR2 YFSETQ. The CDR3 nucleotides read TGCGCCAGCAGCTTAGTGGCTAGCGGGTCGAGCTCCTACAATGAGCAGTTCTTC. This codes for CASSLVASGSSSYNEQFF.

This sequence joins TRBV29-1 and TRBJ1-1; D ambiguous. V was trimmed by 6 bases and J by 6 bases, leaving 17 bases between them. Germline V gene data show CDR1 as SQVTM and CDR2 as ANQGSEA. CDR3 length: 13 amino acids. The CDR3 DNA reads TGCAGCGTCCACCGCGGGAGTGGTCCTGAAGCTTTCTTT. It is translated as CSVHRGSGPEAFF.

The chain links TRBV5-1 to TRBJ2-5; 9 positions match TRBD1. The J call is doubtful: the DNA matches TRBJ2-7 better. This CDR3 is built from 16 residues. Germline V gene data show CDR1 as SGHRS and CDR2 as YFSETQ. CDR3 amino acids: CASSSIADRGSYEQYF. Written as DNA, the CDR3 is TGCGCCAGCAGCTCGATCGCGGACAGGGGATCCTACGAGCAGTACTTC.

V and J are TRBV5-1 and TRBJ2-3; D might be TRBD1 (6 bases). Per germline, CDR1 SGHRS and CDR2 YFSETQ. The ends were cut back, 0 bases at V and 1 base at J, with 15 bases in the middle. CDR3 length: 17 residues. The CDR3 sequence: CASSLEGRGLGTDTQYF. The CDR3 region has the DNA TGCGCCAGCAGCTTGGAGGGCAGGGGTTTAGGCACAGATACGCAGTATTTT.

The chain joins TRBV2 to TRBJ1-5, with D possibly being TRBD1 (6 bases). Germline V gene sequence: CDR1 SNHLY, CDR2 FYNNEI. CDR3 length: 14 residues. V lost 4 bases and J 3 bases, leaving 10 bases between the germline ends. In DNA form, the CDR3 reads TGTGCCAGCAGTGTGGACAGCTCCAATCAGCCCCAGCATTTT. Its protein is CASSVDSSNQPQHF.

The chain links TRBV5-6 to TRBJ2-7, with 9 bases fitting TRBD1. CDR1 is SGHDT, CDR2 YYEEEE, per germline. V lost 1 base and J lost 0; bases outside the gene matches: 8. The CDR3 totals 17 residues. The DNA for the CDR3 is TGTGCCAGCAGCTTGTTACCGGGACAGGGAATCTCCTACGAGCAGTACTTC. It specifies CASSLLPGQGISYEQYF.

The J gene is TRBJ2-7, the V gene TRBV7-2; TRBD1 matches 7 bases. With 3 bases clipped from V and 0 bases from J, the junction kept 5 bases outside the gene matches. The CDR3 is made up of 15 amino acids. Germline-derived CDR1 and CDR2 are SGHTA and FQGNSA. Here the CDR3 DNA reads TGTGCCAGCAGCTTGGGGGACAGCAACTCCTACGAGCAGTACTTC. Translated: CASSLGDSNSYEQYF.

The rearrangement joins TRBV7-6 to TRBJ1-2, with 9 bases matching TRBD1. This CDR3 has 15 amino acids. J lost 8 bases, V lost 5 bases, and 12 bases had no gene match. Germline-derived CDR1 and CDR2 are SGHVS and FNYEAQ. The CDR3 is CASSPGTGRTEGYTF. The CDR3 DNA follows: TGTGCCAGCAGCCCCGGGACAGGGAGGACGGAGGGCTACACCTTC.

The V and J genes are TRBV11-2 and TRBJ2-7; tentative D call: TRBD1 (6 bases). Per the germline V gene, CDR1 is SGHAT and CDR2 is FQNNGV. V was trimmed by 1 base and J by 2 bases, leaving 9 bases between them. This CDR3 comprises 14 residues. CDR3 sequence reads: CASSLVGTPYEQYF. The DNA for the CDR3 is TGTGCCAGCAGCTTAGTCGGGACACCCTACGAGCAGTACTTC.

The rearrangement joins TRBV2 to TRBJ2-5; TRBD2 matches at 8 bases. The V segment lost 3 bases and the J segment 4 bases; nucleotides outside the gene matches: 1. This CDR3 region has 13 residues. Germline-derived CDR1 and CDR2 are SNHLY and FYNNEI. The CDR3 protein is CASSDTSGETQYF. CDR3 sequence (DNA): TGTGCCAGCAGTGACACTAGCGGAGAGACCCAGTACTTC.

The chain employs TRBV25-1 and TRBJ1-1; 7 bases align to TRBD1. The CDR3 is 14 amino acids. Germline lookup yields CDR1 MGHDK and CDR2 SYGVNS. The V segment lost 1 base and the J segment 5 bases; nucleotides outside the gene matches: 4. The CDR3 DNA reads TGTGCCAGCAGTGAATTCGCAGGGGGGACTGAAGCTTTCTTT. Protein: CASSEFAGGTEAFF.

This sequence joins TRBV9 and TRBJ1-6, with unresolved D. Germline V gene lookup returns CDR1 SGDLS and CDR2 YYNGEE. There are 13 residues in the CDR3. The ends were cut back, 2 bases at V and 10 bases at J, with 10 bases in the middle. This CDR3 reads CASSVGPGSPLHF. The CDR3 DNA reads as TGTGCCAGCAGCGTTGGGCCAGGATCACCCCTCCACTTT.

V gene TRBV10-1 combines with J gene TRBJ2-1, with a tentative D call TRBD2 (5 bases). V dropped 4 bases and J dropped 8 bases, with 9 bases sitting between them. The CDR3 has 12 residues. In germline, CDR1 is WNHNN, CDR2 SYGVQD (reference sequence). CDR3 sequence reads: CASSAGRDEQFF. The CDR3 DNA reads TGCGCCAGCAGTGCGGGAAGGGATGAGCAGTTCTTC.

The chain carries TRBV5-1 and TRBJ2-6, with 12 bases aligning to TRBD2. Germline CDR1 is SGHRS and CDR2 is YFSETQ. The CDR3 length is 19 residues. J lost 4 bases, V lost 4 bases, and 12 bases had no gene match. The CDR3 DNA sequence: TGCGCCAGCAGCATAGAGACTAGCGGGGGTTTCTCCGGGGCCAACGTCCTGACTTTC. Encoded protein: CASSIETSGGFSGANVLTF. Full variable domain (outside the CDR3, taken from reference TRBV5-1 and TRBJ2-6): KAGVTQTPRYLIKTRGQQVTLSCSPISGHRSVSWYQQTPGQGLQFLFEYFSETQRNKGNFPGRFSGRQFSNSRSEMNVSTLELGDSALYLCASSIETSGGFSGANVLTFGAGSRLTVL.